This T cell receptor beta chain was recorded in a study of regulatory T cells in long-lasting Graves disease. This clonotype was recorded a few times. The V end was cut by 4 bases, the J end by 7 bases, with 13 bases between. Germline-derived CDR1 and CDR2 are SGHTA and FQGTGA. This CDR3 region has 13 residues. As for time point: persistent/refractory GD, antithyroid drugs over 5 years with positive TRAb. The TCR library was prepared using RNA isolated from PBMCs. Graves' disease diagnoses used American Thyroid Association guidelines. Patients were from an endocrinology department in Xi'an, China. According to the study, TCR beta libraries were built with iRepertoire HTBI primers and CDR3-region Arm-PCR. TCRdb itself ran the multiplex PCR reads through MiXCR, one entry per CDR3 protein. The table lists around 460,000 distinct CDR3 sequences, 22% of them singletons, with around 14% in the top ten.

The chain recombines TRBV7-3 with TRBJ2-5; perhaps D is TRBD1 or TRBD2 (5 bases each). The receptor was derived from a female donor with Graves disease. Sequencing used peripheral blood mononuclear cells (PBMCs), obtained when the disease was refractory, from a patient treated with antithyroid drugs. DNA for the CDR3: TGTGCCAGCAGCTGGTGGGCTGGGGGGACCCAGTACTTC. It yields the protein CASSWWAGGTQYF.